The source of this TCR beta chain is a study of shared clonotypes between healthy human individuals. This table comes from immunoSEQ multiplex PCR, and its TCRdb copy is limited to in-frame clones, with some not included. The repertoire has approximately 1.5 million clones, around 98.5% of them found once; the top ten carry 0.36%. Germline values: CDR1 MNHEY, CDR2 SVGAGI. V gave up 2 bases and J gave up 2 bases, with 14 bases separating them. This CDR3 has 16 amino acids. Both subsets, CD45RA+ naive and CD45RA-negative memory, were split from the CD4+ cells. The sequence came from a man aged 30 to 39 in good health. Sequenced input: naive CD4+ T cells sorted from blood. Noted subset: CD45RA+ positively selected. The chain couples TRBV6-5 to TRBJ2-3, with no clear D. The CDR3 region has the DNA TGTGCCAGCAGTTACATCGGGTTTTCCCACACAGATACGCAGTATTTT. Its translation is CASSYIGFSHTDTQYF.